This T cell receptor (beta chain) was recovered during a study of T cell clonotyping in hematopoietic cell transplantation. Points from the study as a whole: Broader posttransplant TCR repertoire diversity was predicted by graft donor and pretransplant recipient Inverse Simpson Index values. No sorting was done, leaving CD4 and CD8 contributions mixed. Few recipient clonotypes overlapped donors; over 97% were de novo at given depth.

In regard to this clone: Its target is unknown.

Profiled with immunoSEQ multiplex PCR; TCRdb holds only in-frame clones, not every one. The data hold some 40,000 clones, with 95% observed a single time. The origin of this receptor is a young man in good health. Some clones in this sample may be carry-over from other donors' samples. Source material: peripheral blood mononuclear cells.

This chain's CDR3 is CASSQPGQPLWQYF. CDR3 DNA: TGTGCCAGCAGTCAACCGGGACAGCCTTTGTGGCAGTACTTC. This chain links TRBV6-5 with TRBJ2-7; 7 positions agree with TRBD1. The V gene's germline CDR1 is MNHEY and CDR2 SVGAGI. V dropped 5 bases and J dropped 9; count of bases not matched to a gene: 13. The CDR3 spans 14 residues.